This T cell receptor (beta chain) is drawn from a study of T-cell reconstitution after alpha-beta-depleted transplantation in children. Study results and limitations: T-cell numbers and diversity one year post-transplant derived largely from freshly generated T cells.

This CDR3 has 15 residues. CDR1 and CDR2 (germline): SGHTA, FQGNSA. V was trimmed by 1 base and J by 10 bases, leaving 14 bases between them. A word on this clonotype: Its specificity is unknown.

Preparing the TCRbeta library involved the use of unique molecular identifiers. TCRdb reprocessed the PCR reads with MiXCR, giving one entry per CDR3 protein. The sample carries 540,000 or so distinct CDR3 sequences, 23% recorded once. The V and J genes are TRBV7-2 and TRBJ1-6; D is unclear. The source was PBMCs, mostly from graft donor cells, collected 360 days after TCRalphabeta/CD19-depleted stem cell transplant. The TCR was taken from a boy under two years old who had a stem cell transplant for acute myeloid leukemia, so the T cells may come from the graft donor. The CDR3 DNA follows: TGTGCCAGCAGCTTAGACAACGGGGTTGGCTCACCCCTCCACTTT. Its protein product is CASSLDNGVGSPLHF.